This record concerns one TCR beta chain sequence. The record originates from a study of graft-versus-host responses after intestinal transplantation. Across the study: Recipients were given multivisceral, liver-intestinal, or isolated intestinal transplants.

Germline V gives CDR1 KGHSH, CDR2 LQKENI. V lost 6 bases and J lost 2, with 4 bases in between. There are 11 residues in the CDR3. The table came from immunoSEQ multiplex PCR; TCRdb's copy has only in-frame clones and leaves some out. The sample includes over 20,000 clones, 40% of them seen just once. The culture paired around 200,000 irradiated violet-dye-labeled stimulators with around 200,000 CFSE-labeled responders. This chain links TRBV18 with TRBJ2-5; no clear D. This receptor was obtained from a human patient who received an intestinal transplant. Sample: alloreactive CD4+ T cells from a mixed lymphocyte reaction culture, taken before intestinal transplant. Subset noted: CFSE-low proliferating T cells sorted from roughly 6-day pre-transplant mixed lymphocyte reaction (GvH or HvG direction). CDR3 protein: CASSQQETQYF. CDR3 DNA sequence: TGTGCCAGCTCCCAACAAGAGACCCAGTACTTC. Based on the CDR3 plus reference TRBV18 and TRBJ2-5, the full variable domain is NAGVMQNPRHLVRRRGQEARLRCSPMKGHSHVYWYRQLPEEGLKFMVYLQKENIIDESGMPKERFSAEFPKEGPSILRIQQVVRGDSAAYFCASSQQETQYFGPGTRLLVL.